These T cell receptor beta chains were read from a single sample in a study of blood T cell repertoires in COVID-19. Some clones are missing from TCRdb's copy, which holds only in-frame ones; the method was immunoSEQ multiplex PCR. The sample has about 120,000 clones, around nine tenths seen once. Source material: peripheral blood. Every receptor here comes from a man aged 55 to 69 with COVID-19, enrolled during active disease. CDR3s include the opening cysteine and the closing phenylalanine or tryptophan. A D gene is named only where the DNA matches it firmly. Not every row has a clone size; where given, it reads once, few, many or a size class.

d_call	v_call	j_call	clone_size	cdr3_length	cdr3_aa	cdr3_nt
.	TRBV7-9	TRBJ1-1	.	13	CASLSDRNTEAFF	TGTGCCAGCTTGTCGGACAGGAACACTGAAGCTTTCTTT
.	TRBV7-8	TRBJ1-4	.	11	CASSLSEKLFF	TGTGCCAGCAGCTTGAGTGAAAAACTGTTTTTT
.	TRBV9	TRBJ2-2	.	17	CASSVAGGMEGTGELFF	TGTGCCAGCAGCGTAGCGGGCGGGATGGAGGGCACCGGGGAGCTGTTTTTT
TRBD2	TRBV4-2	TRBJ2-1	.	17	CASSRSSSGERYNEQFF	TGTGCCAGCAGCCGGTCTTCTAGCGGGGAGCGATACAATGAGCAGTTCTTC
.	TRBV6-5	TRBJ2-3	once	15	CASSYSGVRTDTQYF	TGTGCCAGCAGTTACTCAGGGGTACGCACAGATACGCAGTATTTT
TRBD2	TRBV7-8	TRBJ2-2	.	15	CASRLSGRRAGELFF	TGTGCCAGCAGACTTAGCGGGCGCCGGGCCGGGGAGCTGTTTTTT
TRBD2	TRBV6-5	TRBJ2-1	.	15	CASRGLAGGLNEQFF	TGTGCCAGCAGGGGGCTAGCGGGAGGTCTGAATGAGCAGTTCTTC
.	TRBV6-5	TRBJ1-1	.	14	CASRANEENTEAFF	TGTGCCAGCAGAGCAAACGAGGAGAACACTGAAGCTTTCTTT
.	TRBV27	TRBJ1-6	once	14	CASSSRDYNSPLHF	TGTGCCAGCAGTTCCAGGGACTATAATTCACCCCTCCACTTT
.	TRBV27	TRBJ1-2	.	14	CASSLRFRDYGYTF	TGTGCCAGCAGTTTAAGGTTCAGGGACTATGGCTACACCTTC
TRBD1	TRBV5-1	TRBJ1-6	once	14	CASSLDRGNSPLHF	TGCGCCAGCAGCTTGGACAGGGGGAATTCACCCCTCCACTTT
.	TRBV9	TRBJ1-1	.	15	CASSVVSGGKTEAFF	TGTGCCAGCAGCGTAGTCTCGGGAGGGAAGACTGAAGCTTTCTTT
TRBD2	TRBV28	TRBJ2-1	.	13	CATRLAGYNEQFF	TGTGCCACCAGACTAGCGGGCTACAATGAGCAGTTCTTC
.	TRBV28	TRBJ2-5	.	13	CASSPRGQETQYF	TGTGCCAGCAGTCCCCGGGGGCAAGAGACCCAGTACTTC
.	TRBV12-5	TRBJ2-1	.	13	CASGTSSSYEQFF	TGTGCTAGTGGCACCTCTAGCAGCTATGAGCAGTTCTTC
TRBD2	TRBV10-3	TRBJ2-5	.	15	CAISESGLNQETQYF	TGTGCCATCAGTGAGTCGGGACTAAACCAAGAGACCCAGTACTTC
TRBD1	TRBV12-5	TRBJ1-5	.	14	CASGPDRWDQPQHF	TGTGCTAGTGGTCCGGACAGGTGGGATCAGCCCCAGCATTTT
.	TRBV7-3	TRBJ2-1	.	14	CASSPSTGLGEQFF	TGTGCCAGCAGCCCTTCGACAGGTCTGGGTGAGCAGTTCTTC
.	TRBV5-1	TRBJ2-3	.	15	CASSPRMGGGDTQYF	TGCGCCAGCAGCCCCCGTATGGGAGGCGGAGATACGCAGTATTTT
.	TRBV7-9	TRBJ1-4	.	14	CASALRRDDEKLFF	TGTGCCAGCGCCTTACGACGGGATGATGAAAAACTGTTTTTT
.	TRBV18	TRBJ2-1	.	16	CASSPTDTSIGNEQFF	TGTGCCAGCTCCCCGACCGACACCTCAATTGGGAATGAGCAGTTCTTC
.	TRBV23-1	TRBJ1-3	.	16	CASSQDRKFSGNTIYF	TGCGCCAGCAGTCAGGACAGAAAGTTCTCTGGAAACACCATATATTTT
TRBD1	TRBV6-5	TRBJ1-2	.	14	CASRIQGSNYGYTF	TGTGCCAGCAGGATACAGGGGTCTAACTATGGCTACACCTTC
.	TRBV10-3	TRBJ2-3	.	14	CAINEGAGADTQYF	TGTGCCATCAATGAGGGGGCGGGAGCAGATACGCAGTATTTT
TRBD2	TRBV7-3	TRBJ2-3	.	15	CASSLGTSRTDTQYF	TGTGCCAGCAGCTTAGGGACTAGCAGGACAGATACGCAGTATTTT
.	TRBV30	TRBJ2-3	.	11	CAWQEADTQYF	TGTGCCTGGCAGGAGGCAGATACGCAGTATTTT
TRBD2	TRBV24-1	TRBJ2-1	.	18	CATSETGTSGPSYNEQFF	TGTGCCACCAGTGAAACCGGGACTAGCGGGCCCTCCTACAATGAGCAGTTCTTC